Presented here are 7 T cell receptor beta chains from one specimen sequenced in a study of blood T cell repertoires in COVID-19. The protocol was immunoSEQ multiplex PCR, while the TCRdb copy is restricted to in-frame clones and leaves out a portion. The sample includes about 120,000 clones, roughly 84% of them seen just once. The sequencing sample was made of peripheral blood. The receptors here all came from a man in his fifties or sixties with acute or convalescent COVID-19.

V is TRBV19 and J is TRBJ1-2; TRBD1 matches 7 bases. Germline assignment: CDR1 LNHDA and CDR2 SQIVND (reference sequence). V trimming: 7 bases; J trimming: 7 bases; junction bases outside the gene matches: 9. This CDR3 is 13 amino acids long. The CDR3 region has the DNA TGTGCCAGTAAAGAGACAGGGCTTCTTGGCTACACCTTC. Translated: CASKETGLLGYTF. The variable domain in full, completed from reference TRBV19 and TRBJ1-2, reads DGGITQSPKYLFRKEGQNVTLSCEQNLNHDAMYWYRQDPGQGLRLIYYSQIVNDFQKGDIAEGYSVSREKKESFPLTVTSAQKNPTAFYLCASKETGLLGYTFGSGTRLTVV.

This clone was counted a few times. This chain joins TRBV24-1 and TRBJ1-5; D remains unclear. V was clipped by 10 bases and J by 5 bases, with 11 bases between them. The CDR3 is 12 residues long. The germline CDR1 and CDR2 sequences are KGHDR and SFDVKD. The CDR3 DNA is TGTGCCACTCAAAAGGGAGATCAGCCCCAGCATTTT. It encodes CATQKGDQPQHF.

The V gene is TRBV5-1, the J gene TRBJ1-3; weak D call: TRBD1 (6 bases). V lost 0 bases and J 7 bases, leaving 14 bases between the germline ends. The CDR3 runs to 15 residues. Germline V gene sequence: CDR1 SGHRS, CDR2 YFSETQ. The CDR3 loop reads CASSLGTAVRNTIYF. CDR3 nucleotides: TGCGCCAGCAGCTTGGGGACAGCAGTTCGGAACACCATATATTTT. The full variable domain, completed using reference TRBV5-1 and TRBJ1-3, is KAGVTQTPRYLIKTRGQQVTLSCSPISGHRSVSWYQQTPGQGLQFLFEYFSETQRNKGNFPGRFSGRQFSNSRSEMNVSTLELGDSALYLCASSLGTAVRNTIYFGEGSWLTVV.

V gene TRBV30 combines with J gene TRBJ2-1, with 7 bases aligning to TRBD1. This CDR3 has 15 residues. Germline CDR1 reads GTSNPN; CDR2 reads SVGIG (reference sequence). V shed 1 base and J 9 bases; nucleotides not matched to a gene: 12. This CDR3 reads CAWSEGAARRAEQFF. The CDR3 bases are TGTGCCTGGAGTGAGGGGGCTGCGCGAAGGGCTGAGCAGTTCTTC. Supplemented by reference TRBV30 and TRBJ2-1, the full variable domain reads SQTIHQWPATLVQPVGSPLSLECTVEGTSNPNLYWYRQAAGRGLQLLFYSVGIGQISSEVPQNLSASRPQDRQFILSSKKLLLSDSGFYLCAWSEGAARRAEQFFGPGTRLTVL.

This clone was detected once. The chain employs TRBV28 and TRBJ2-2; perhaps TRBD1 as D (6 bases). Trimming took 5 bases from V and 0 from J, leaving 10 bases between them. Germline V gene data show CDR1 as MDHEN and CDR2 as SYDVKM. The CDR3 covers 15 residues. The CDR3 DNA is TGTGCCAGCAGTAGGACAGTCGCGAACACCGGGGAGCTGTTTTTT. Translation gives CASSRTVANTGELFF.

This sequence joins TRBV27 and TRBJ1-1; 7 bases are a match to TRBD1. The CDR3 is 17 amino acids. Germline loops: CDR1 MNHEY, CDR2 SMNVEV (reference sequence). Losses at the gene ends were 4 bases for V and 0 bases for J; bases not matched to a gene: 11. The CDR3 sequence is CASSSPHSTGLNTEAFF. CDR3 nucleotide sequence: TGTGCCAGCAGTTCCCCTCACTCGACAGGGTTGAACACTGAAGCTTTCTTT.

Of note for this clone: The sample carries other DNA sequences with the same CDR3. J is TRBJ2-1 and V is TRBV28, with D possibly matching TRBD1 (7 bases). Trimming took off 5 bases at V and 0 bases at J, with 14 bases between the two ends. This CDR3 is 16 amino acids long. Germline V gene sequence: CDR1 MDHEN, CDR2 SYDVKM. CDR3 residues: CASSQGGRSSYNEQFF. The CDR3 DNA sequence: TGTGCCAGCAGTCAGGGGGGTAGGAGCTCCTACAATGAGCAGTTCTTC.